This TCR beta chain is drawn from a study of identical twins. V was shortened by 1 base and J by 5 bases, with 3 bases between the two germline ends. CDR3 length: 12 amino acids. Germline CDR1 and CDR2: SGHVS and FQNEAQ. This clonotype has at least ten counts. The target antigen is unknown. TCRdb redid the calling of the 5' RACE reads with MiXCR, one entry per CDR3 protein. The table lists some 210,000 distinct CDR3 sequences, approximately 15% of them singletons. Regarding the study as a whole: Without tracking the same donors, conclusions rested on cross-sectional statistical analysis. A partial confounding effect on zero-insertion analyses could come from invariant MAIT and iNKT cells.

This sample was also put to use in a study of T cells expressing NK-cell markers. From that study: The CD3+CD56-NKG2C+ fraction of a handful of donors was also led by these clonotypes.

This chain joins TRBV7-8 and TRBJ2-1; the D is unclear. This clonotype was obtained from a woman younger than 30 in good health. Sequenced material: CD8+ T cells sorted from blood. CDR3 nucleotides: TGTGCCAGCAGCTTAGACAACAATGAGCAGTTCTTC. It is translated as CASSLDNNEQFF.